The rows below give T cell receptor beta chains drawn from one sample of a study of CD8 T cells in ankylosing spondylitis. MiXCR, applied by TCRdb to the 5' RACE reads, yields one record per CDR3 protein. Among fewer than 400,000 distinct CDR3 sequences listed, approximately 20% were seen once. Specimen: blood, either unsorted or a sorted T cell fraction (not recorded which). These receptor sequences come from a male donor with ankylosing spondylitis. Each CDR3 is given with its conserved first and last residue. The D gene is left open where the match is weak. Expanded clones get a size class; other rows say once, few or many, or leave the size out.

abundance: .; len: 15; d_gene: TRBD1; v_gene: TRBV6-1; j_gene: TRBJ2-3; CDR3aa: CASSPSTGGADTQYF; CDR3nt: TGTGCCAGCAGCCCCTCGACAGGGGGGGCAGATACGCAGTATTTT
abundance: few; len: 14; d_gene: TRBD1; v_gene: TRBV30; j_gene: TRBJ1-5; CDR3aa: CAWSMGQGNQPQHF; CDR3nt: TGTGCCTGGAGTATGGGACAGGGGAACCAGCCCCAGCATTTT
abundance: few; len: 15; d_gene: .; v_gene: TRBV7-9; j_gene: TRBJ2-5; CDR3aa: CASSVKTGPPETQYF; CDR3nt: TGTGCCAGCAGCGTAAAAACGGGGCCCCCAGAGACCCAGTACTTC
abundance: .; len: 15; d_gene: .; v_gene: TRBV7-2; j_gene: TRBJ2-1; CDR3aa: CASSPQTGRMDEQFF; CDR3nt: TGTGCCAGCAGCCCGCAGACAGGTCGTATGGATGAGCAGTTCTTC
abundance: .; len: 18; d_gene: TRBD2; v_gene: TRBV7-8; j_gene: TRBJ2-7; CDR3aa: CASSIPGLAGEGAYEQYF; CDR3nt: TGTGCCAGCAGCATACCGGGACTAGCGGGAGAAGGGGCGTACGAGCAGTACTTC
abundance: .; len: 12; d_gene: TRBD1; v_gene: TRBV12-3/TRBV12-4; j_gene: TRBJ2-7; CDR3aa: CASSKTGVEQYF; CDR3nt: TGTGCCAGCTCAAAGACAGGGGTTGAGCAGTACTTC
abundance: .; len: 20; d_gene: TRBD2; v_gene: TRBV6-2/TRBV6-3; j_gene: TRBJ2-1; CDR3aa: CASSSPLAGGAPGSYNEQFF; CDR3nt: TGTGCCAGCAGTTCCCCACTAGCGGGAGGGGCCCCAGGCTCCTACAATGAGCAGTTCTTC
abundance: .; len: 13; d_gene: .; v_gene: TRBV15; j_gene: TRBJ2-7; CDR3aa: CATSRDTGSEQYF; CDR3nt: TGTGCCACCAGCAGAGACACAGGGAGCGAGCAGTACTTC
abundance: .; len: 14; d_gene: .; v_gene: TRBV12-3/TRBV12-4; j_gene: TRBJ2-1; CDR3aa: CASTRGSEHNEQFF; CDR3nt: TGTGCTTCCACCCGTGGTTCAGAGCACAATGAGCAGTTCTTC
abundance: few; len: 17; d_gene: TRBD1; v_gene: TRBV13; j_gene: TRBJ2-7; CDR3aa: CASSLGTGFGNTYEQYF; CDR3nt: TGTGCCAGCAGCTTAGGGACAGGGTTTGGGAATACCTACGAGCAGTACTTC
abundance: few; len: 15; d_gene: TRBD2; v_gene: TRBV5-5; j_gene: TRBJ2-3; CDR3aa: CASSRPSGSTDTQYF; CDR3nt: TGTGCCAGCAGCCGACCTAGCGGGAGTACAGATACGCAGTATTTT
abundance: .; len: 15; d_gene: .; v_gene: TRBV19; j_gene: TRBJ1-5; CDR3aa: CASSMRAGSNQPQHF; CDR3nt: TGTGCCAGTAGTATGCGGGCCGGCAGCAATCAGCCCCAGCATTTT
abundance: .; len: 13; d_gene: TRBD1; v_gene: TRBV7-9; j_gene: TRBJ1-1; CDR3aa: CASSPLGGTGAFF; CDR3nt: TGTGCCAGCAGCCCTCTTGGCGGGACAGGAGCTTTCTTT
abundance: .; len: 14; d_gene: .; v_gene: TRBV5-1; j_gene: TRBJ2-1; CDR3aa: CASSLGEVGSAQFF; CDR3nt: TGCGCCAGCAGCTTGGGCGAGGTTGGTAGCGCGCAGTTCTTC
abundance: .; len: 12; d_gene: .; v_gene: TRBV5-1; j_gene: TRBJ1-1; CDR3aa: CASRGGDTEAFF; CDR3nt: TGCGCCAGCAGGGGTGGGGACACTGAAGCTTTCTTT
abundance: .; len: 14; d_gene: .; v_gene: TRBV7-9; j_gene: TRBJ2-4; CDR3aa: CASSLGVAKNIQYF; CDR3nt: TGTGCCAGCAGCTTAGGGGTGGCCAAAAACATTCAGTACTTC
abundance: .; len: 13; d_gene: .; v_gene: TRBV20-1; j_gene: TRBJ1-6; CDR3aa: CSARDSYNSPLHF; CDR3nt: TGCAGTGCTAGGGATTCCTATAATTCACCCCTCCACTTT
abundance: .; len: 15; d_gene: .; v_gene: TRBV5-5; j_gene: TRBJ1-4; CDR3aa: CASSRNRQENEKLFF; CDR3nt: TGTGCCAGCAGTCGGAATCGACAGGAAAATGAAAAACTGTTTTTT
abundance: few; len: 14; d_gene: .; v_gene: TRBV6-5; j_gene: TRBJ1-2; CDR3aa: CASSYSGRNYGYTF; CDR3nt: TGTGCCAGCAGTTACTCGGGGAGGAACTATGGCTACACCTTC
abundance: .; len: 15; d_gene: TRBD2; v_gene: TRBV19; j_gene: TRBJ2-7; CDR3aa: CASSGGLAVSYEQYF; CDR3nt: TGTGCCAGTAGTGGGGGACTAGCGGTGTCCTACGAGCAGTACTTC
abundance: .; len: 13; d_gene: TRBD2; v_gene: TRBV9; j_gene: TRBJ2-7; CDR3aa: CASNIAGGPTQYF; CDR3nt: TGTGCCAGCAACATCGCGGGAGGGCCTACGCAGTACTTC
abundance: .; len: 13; d_gene: .; v_gene: TRBV9; j_gene: TRBJ2-2; CDR3aa: CASSADMSGELFF; CDR3nt: TGTGCCAGCAGCGCCGACATGAGCGGGGAGCTGTTTTTT
abundance: few; len: 12; d_gene: .; v_gene: TRBV29-1; j_gene: TRBJ1-5; CDR3aa: CSVLDPDQPQHF; CDR3nt: TGCAGCGTTTTAGACCCGGACCAGCCCCAGCATTTT
abundance: .; len: 15; d_gene: .; v_gene: TRBV9; j_gene: TRBJ1-4; CDR3aa: CASSVDGHFAEKLFF; CDR3nt: TGTGCCAGCAGCGTAGACGGTCATTTCGCCGAAAAACTGTTTTTT
abundance: few; len: 17; d_gene: TRBD2; v_gene: TRBV7-9; j_gene: TRBJ2-2; CDR3aa: CASSLESSGRNTGELFF; CDR3nt: TGTGCCAGCAGCTTAGAGTCTAGCGGGAGAAACACCGGGGAGCTGTTTTTT
abundance: .; len: 16; d_gene: .; v_gene: TRBV5-3; j_gene: TRBJ2-2; CDR3aa: CAHSRNLDTNTGELFF; CDR3nt: TGTGCCCACTCCAGGAATCTGGACACCAACACCGGGGAGCTGTTTTTT
abundance: few; len: 15; d_gene: .; v_gene: TRBV4-2; j_gene: TRBJ2-2; CDR3aa: CASSQRRQNTGELFF; CDR3nt: TGTGCCAGCAGCCAACGGCGACAGAACACCGGGGAGCTGTTTTTT
abundance: few; len: 17; d_gene: .; v_gene: TRBV9; j_gene: TRBJ2-2; CDR3aa: CASSVDSRAGIRGELFF; CDR3nt: TGTGCCAGCAGCGTAGACTCCCGGGCCGGGATCCGCGGGGAGCTGTTTTTT
abundance: .; len: 16; d_gene: .; v_gene: TRBV9; j_gene: TRBJ2-2; CDR3aa: CASSVDPGPNTGELFF; CDR3nt: TGTGCCAGCAGCGTAGATCCGGGACCGAACACCGGGGAGCTGTTTTTT
abundance: many; len: 14; d_gene: TRBD1; v_gene: TRBV28; j_gene: TRBJ1-1; CDR3aa: CASSKPDRAPQAFF; CDR3nt: TGTGCCAGCAGTAAACCAGACAGGGCCCCTCAGGCTTTCTTT
abundance: .; len: 15; d_gene: .; v_gene: TRBV11-3; j_gene: TRBJ1-6; CDR3aa: CASSLGPATNSPLHF; CDR3nt: TGTGCCAGCAGCTTAGGGCCAGCAACTAATTCACCCCTCCACTTT
abundance: few; len: 15; d_gene: .; v_gene: TRBV12-3/TRBV12-4; j_gene: TRBJ1-3; CDR3aa: CASSGGWSSGNTIYF; CDR3nt: TGTGCCAGCAGTGGGGGGTGGAGCTCTGGAAACACCATATATTTT
abundance: .; len: 15; d_gene: TRBD2; v_gene: TRBV20-1; j_gene: TRBJ2-2; CDR3aa: CSARAPGGSTGELFF; CDR3nt: TGCAGTGCTAGAGCCCCGGGAGGGAGTACCGGGGAGCTGTTTTTT
abundance: many; len: 15; d_gene: TRBD1; v_gene: TRBV12-3/TRBV12-4; j_gene: TRBJ2-1; CDR3aa: CASRKDRGAYNEQFF; CDR3nt: TGTGCCAGCAGGAAGGACAGGGGGGCCTACAATGAGCAGTTCTTC
abundance: .; len: 13; d_gene: .; v_gene: TRBV20-1; j_gene: TRBJ1-3; CDR3aa: CSVPGVGGNTIYF; CDR3nt: TGCAGTGTCCCTGGGGTAGGGGGAAACACCATATATTTT